The 21 T cell receptor beta chains below were found in one sample sequenced in a study of cytomegalovirus exposure and HLA in healthy donors. Vbeta (60) and Jbeta (13) primers were used in the PCR. Assay: immunoSEQ multiplex PCR; the TCRdb copy retains only in-frame clones and omits some. Among about 120,000 clones, 70% to 80% were seen once, and the ten largest hold 1.6%. The sample comprised PBMCs. The receptor source for this set is a young woman in good health and CMV-seronegative.

The chain recombines TRBV10-3 with TRBJ2-7, with TRBD1 matching 12 bases. The CDR3 has 15 amino acids. Trimming at V came to 9 bases and at J to 5 bases, leaving 11 bases not matched to a gene. Germline-derived CDR1 and CDR2 are ENHRY and SYGVKD. The CDR3 region is CAIEPGQGAKNEQYF. DNA of the CDR3: TGTGCCATAGAACCGGGACAGGGGGCTAAGAACGAGCAGTACTTC.

The chain joins TRBV2 to TRBJ2-7; 11 nucleotides line up with TRBD2. This CDR3 comprises 17 residues. Germline CDR1 is SNHLY and CDR2 is FYNNEI. The V gene end was trimmed by 6 bases and the J gene end by 1 base; junction bases not matched to a gene: 11. Here the CDR3 reads CASRRETGTSGSYEQYF. The CDR3 DNA reads as TGTGCCAGCAGAAGAGAGACCGGGACTAGCGGTTCCTACGAGCAGTACTTC.

The chain carries TRBV5-1 and TRBJ2-5; 9 bases match TRBD2. Germline lookup yields CDR1 SGHRS and CDR2 YFSETQ. The length of the CDR3 is 15 residues. V lost 2 bases to trimming and J lost 4 bases; unmatched junction nucleotides: 6. CDR3 protein: CASSFGAGGLETQYF. CDR3 nucleotide sequence: TGCGCCAGCAGCTTTGGTGCGGGGGGGTTAGAGACCCAGTACTTC.

This chain uses TRBV5-6 with TRBJ1-1; possible D gene TRBD1, 6 bases. The CDR3 totals 14 residues. Germline assignment: CDR1 SGHDT and CDR2 YYEEEE. Trimming removed 2 bases at V and 6 bases at J, with 14 bases between. The CDR3 DNA reads as TGTGCCAGCAGCTTCGGGCGGGGGGCCTCTGAAGCTTTCTTT. It codes for CASSFGRGASEAFF.

V is TRBV9 and J is TRBJ1-1; 10 bases align to TRBD1. This CDR3 is 18 amino acids long. J lost 0 bases, V lost 0 bases, and 8 bases had no gene match. CDR1 is SGDLS, CDR2 YYNGEE, per germline. The DNA for the CDR3 is TGTGCCAGCAGCGTAGGCCCCGGGACAGGGGCTATGAACACTGAAGCTTTCTTT. Amino acids: CASSVGPGTGAMNTEAFF.

This clone was seen only a few times. The CDR3 loop reads CASSLRQGDEKLFF. The CDR3 DNA follows: TGTGCCAGCAGCTTAAGGCAGGGTGATGAAAAACTGTTTTTT. The chain links TRBV7-9 to TRBJ1-4, with D possibly being TRBD1 (5 bases). Germline V gene lookup returns CDR1 SEHNR and CDR2 FQNEAQ (reference sequence). V was clipped by 2 bases and J by 6 bases, with 10 bases between them. The CDR3 is 14 residues long.

The chain recombines TRBV27 with TRBJ2-7; 8 bases agree with TRBD1. Germline trimming cut 0 bases from V and 5 bases from J; bases unmatched to any gene: 3. This CDR3 contains 14 residues. The V gene's germline CDR1 is MNHEY and CDR2 SMNVEV (reference sequence). Written as DNA, the CDR3 is TGTGCCAGCAGTTTATCGACAGGGGAGCACGAGCAGTACTTC. It yields the protein CASSLSTGEHEQYF.

The chain combines TRBV15 with TRBJ2-7; 9 nucleotides align to TRBD1. Trimming cost V 3 bases and J 6 bases; bases outside gene matches: 12. The CDR3 spans 16 residues. Looked up from germline, CDR1 is LNHNV and CDR2 is YYDKDF (reference sequence). The CDR3 DNA reads TGTGCCACCAGCAGTGAACAACAGGGGGCCTTTCGCGAGCAGTACTTC. Translation: CATSSEQQGAFREQYF. The whole variable domain, remainder taken from reference TRBV15 and TRBJ2-7, is DAMVIQNPRYQVTQFGKPVTLSCSQTLNHNVMYWYQQKSSQAPKLLFHYYDKDFNNEADTPDNFQSRRPNTSFCFLDIRSPGLGDTAMYLCATSSEQQGAFREQYFGPGTRLTVT.

A single count supports this clone. The chain uses TRBV5-6 and TRBJ1-5; D gene unclear. This CDR3 comprises 15 residues. CDR1 SGHDT and CDR2 YYEEEE come from the germline V gene. Between the trimmed V and J ends, which lost 2 bases and 0 bases, there was a span of 9 bases. CDR3 nucleotide sequence: TGTGCCAGCAGCTTCGGGGTGGGTAGCAATCAGCCCCAGCATTTT. This codes for CASSFGVGSNQPQHF.

V is TRBV27 and J is TRBJ1-5; TRBD1 might be the D (5 bases). V lost 6 bases and J lost 3, with 12 bases in between. Germline CDR1 is MNHEY and CDR2 is SMNVEV (reference sequence). The CDR3 has 14 amino acids. The CDR3, as DNA: TGTGCCAGCAGCTACAACAGGTACAATCAGCCCCAGCATTTT. Its translation is CASSYNRYNQPQHF.

The rearrangement joins TRBV5-1 to TRBJ2-7; D is undetermined. With 2 bases removed from V and 5 bases from J, the gap between germline ends came to 8 bases. This CDR3 is 12 amino acids long. Germline CDR1 SGHRS, CDR2 YFSETQ. In DNA form, the CDR3 reads TGCGCCAGCAGCTTTCCCGGTGACGAGCAGTACTTC. This sequence encodes CASSFPGDEQYF.

This clone was seen a handful of times. This chain's CDR3 is CASSTVYVEQYF. The DNA for the CDR3 is TGTGCCAGCAGTACCGTCTACGTCGAGCAGTACTTC. The chain is built from TRBV6-1 and TRBJ2-7; D not resolved. The CDR3 is 12 residues long. The V end lost 5 bases, the J end lost 6 bases, and 11 bases lay between the germline ends. Germline V gene sequence: CDR1 MNHNS, CDR2 SASEGT.

The chain recombines TRBV30 with TRBJ2-7, with D perhaps TRBD1 (5 bases). The germline V gene encodes CDR1 GTSNPN and CDR2 SVGIG (reference sequence). The V end lost 2 bases, the J end lost 3 bases, and 8 bases lay between the germline ends. CDR3 size: 12 residues. Here the CDR3 DNA reads TGTGCCTGGAGTCAGGGCAGCTACGAGCAGTACTTC. The encoded protein is CAWSQGSYEQYF.

The chain employs TRBV10-3 and TRBJ2-2; 10 bases line up with TRBD2. CDR1 ENHRY and CDR2 SYGVKD come from the germline V gene. The CDR3 spans 13 residues. V shed 10 bases, J shed 6 bases, and the junction held 5 bases outside the gene matches. The CDR3 protein is CASASGGPGELFF. In DNA, the CDR3 is TGTGCCAGTGCTAGCGGGGGCCCCGGGGAGCTGTTTTTT.

This chain connects TRBV9 to TRBJ2-7; weak D call: TRBD2 (5 bases). CDR3 size: 14 residues. CDR1 SGDLS and CDR2 YYNGEE come from the germline V gene. The V gene lost 0 bases and the J gene lost 0 bases, with 7 bases spanning the gap. CDR3 sequence (DNA): TGTGCCAGCAGCGTAGATGGAGGCTCCTACGAGCAGTACTTC. It yields the protein CASSVDGGSYEQYF.

V usage is TRBV5-4 and J usage is TRBJ2-5; 7 bases fit TRBD2. The V and J ends lost 4 bases and 1 base, in that order; junction bases with no gene match: 13. The germline V gene encodes CDR1 SGHNT and CDR2 YYREEE (reference sequence). The CDR3 spans 17 residues. The CDR3 DNA is TGTGCCAGCAGCCTGCTCCCGACTAGCAACCCCCAAGAGACCCAGTACTTC. Encoded protein: CASSLLPTSNPQETQYF. Drawing the rest from reference TRBV5-4 and TRBJ2-5, the complete variable domain is ETGVTQSPTHLIKTRGQQVTLRCSSQSGHNTVSWYQQALGQGPQFIFQYYREEENGRGNFPPRFSGLQFPNYSSELNVNALELDDSALYLCASSLLPTSNPQETQYFGPGTRLLVL.

CDR3 bases: TGTGCCAGCAGTTTATCCCCCCGACAGGGCCCCAAGTCGAACGAGCAGTACTTC. Translating gives CASSLSPRQGPKSNEQYF. The chain has TRBV27 and TRBJ2-7; 7 nucleotides align to TRBD1. The CDR3 length is 18 residues. J gave up 5 bases and V 0 bases, and 16 bases lay outside the gene matches. Germline V CDR1 and CDR2: MNHEY, SMNVEV (reference sequence).

This clone was detected a few times. The gene calls are TRBV5-4 and TRBJ1-1; D not resolved. V lost 4 bases and J lost 1, with 11 bases in between. The CDR3 runs to 14 residues. Germline V CDR1 and CDR2: SGHNT, YYREEE (reference sequence). The CDR3 DNA reads TGTGCCAGCAGCGCCCCGCGGGCGAACACTGAAGCTTTCTTT. Translation gives CASSAPRANTEAFF.

The chain combines TRBV29-1 with TRBJ1-1; D is ambiguous. There are 14 residues in the CDR3. Germline values: CDR1 SQVTM, CDR2 ANQGSEA. V was shortened by 2 bases and J by 0 bases, with 10 bases between the two germline ends. The CDR3 coding sequence is TGCAGCGTTGAAAAGGGAGTTATGAACACTGAAGCTTTCTTT. Its protein is CSVEKGVMNTEAFF.

A few counts support this clone. The V and J genes are TRBV5-1 and TRBJ1-1, with D uncertain. The CDR3 loop spans 15 amino acids. V shed 4 bases and J shed 3 bases, with 16 bases lying between them. Germline V CDR1 and CDR2: SGHRS, YFSETQ. In DNA form, the CDR3 reads TGCGCCAGCAGCCCACTAGGGCCAGAAGACACTGAAGCTTTCTTT. Protein: CASSPLGPEDTEAFF.

This clone has just a few counts. V is TRBV30 and J is TRBJ1-4, with a weak D call TRBD1 (6 bases). The V end lost 0 bases, the J end lost 7 bases, and 15 bases lay between the germline ends. This CDR3 contains 15 residues. CDR1 is GTSNPN and CDR2 is SVGIG in the germline V gene (reference sequence). CDR3 bases: TGTGCCTGGAGTGTAATTCTGGGGGCGTCTGAAAAACTGTTTTTT. This gives the protein CAWSVILGASEKLFF.